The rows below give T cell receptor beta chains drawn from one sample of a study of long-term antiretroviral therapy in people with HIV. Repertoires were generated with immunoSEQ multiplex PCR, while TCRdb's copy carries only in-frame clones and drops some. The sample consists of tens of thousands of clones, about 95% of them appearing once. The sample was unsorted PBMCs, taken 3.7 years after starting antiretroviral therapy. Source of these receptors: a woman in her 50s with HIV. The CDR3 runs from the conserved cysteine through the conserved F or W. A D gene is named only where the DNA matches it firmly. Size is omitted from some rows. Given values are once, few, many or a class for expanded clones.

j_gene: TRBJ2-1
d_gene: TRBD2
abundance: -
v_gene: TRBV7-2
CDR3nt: TGTGCCAGCAGCCCGGTTCTAGCGGGGGGTTTAGGTGAGCAGTTCTTC
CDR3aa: CASSPVLAGGLGEQFF

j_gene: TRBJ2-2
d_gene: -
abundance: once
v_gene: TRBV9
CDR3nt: TGTGCCAGCACCGTAGAACAGGGAACCACCGGGGAGCTGTTTTTT
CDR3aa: CASTVEQGTTGELFF

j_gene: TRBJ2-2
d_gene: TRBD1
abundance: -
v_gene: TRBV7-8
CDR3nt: TGTGCCAGCAGGTGGCGGACAGGGATTGCCGGGGAGCTGTTTTTT
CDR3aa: CASRWRTGIAGELFF

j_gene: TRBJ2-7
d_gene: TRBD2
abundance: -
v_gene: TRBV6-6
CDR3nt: TGTGCCAGCAGTCGCGGGGGAGAGCAGTACTTC
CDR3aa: CASSRGGEQYF

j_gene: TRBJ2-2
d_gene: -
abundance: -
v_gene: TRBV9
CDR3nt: TGTGCCAGCAGCATTGGACAGTTCGCGAACACCGGGGAGCTGTTTTTT
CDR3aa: CASSIGQFANTGELFF

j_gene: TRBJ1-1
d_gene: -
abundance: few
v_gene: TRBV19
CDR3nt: TGTGCCAGTACAAGGCAGGGAATGAACACTGAAGCTTTCTTT
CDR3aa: CASTRQGMNTEAFF

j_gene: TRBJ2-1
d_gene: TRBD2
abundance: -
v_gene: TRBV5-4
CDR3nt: TGTGCCAGCAGCCCTAGGACTAGCGGGAGGTACAATGAGCAGTTCTTC
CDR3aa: CASSPRTSGRYNEQFF

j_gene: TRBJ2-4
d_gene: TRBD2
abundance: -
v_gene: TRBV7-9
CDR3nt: TGTGCCAGCAGCTTAGCTCGGCGGGGGGAAAACATTCAGTACTTC
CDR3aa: CASSLARRGENIQYF

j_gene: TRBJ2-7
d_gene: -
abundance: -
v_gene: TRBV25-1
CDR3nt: TGTGCCAGCAGTCACAGGGTATCCTACGAGCAGTACTTC
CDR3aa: CASSHRVSYEQYF

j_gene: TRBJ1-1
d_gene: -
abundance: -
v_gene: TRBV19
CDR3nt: TGTGCCAGTAGGAAGGGGGGGAGCACTGAAGCTTTCTTT
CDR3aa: CASRKGGSTEAFF

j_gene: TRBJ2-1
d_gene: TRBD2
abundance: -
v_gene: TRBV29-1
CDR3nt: TGCAGCGTCGGGACTAGCGGGGTCTATGAGCAGTTCTTC
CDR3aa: CSVGTSGVYEQFF

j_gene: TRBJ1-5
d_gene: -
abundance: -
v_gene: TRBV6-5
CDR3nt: TGTGCCAGCAGTCGCCTCGGTCAGCCCCAGCATTTT
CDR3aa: CASSRLGQPQHF

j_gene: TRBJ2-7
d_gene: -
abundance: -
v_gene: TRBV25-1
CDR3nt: TGTGCCAGCAGTGTAAAGCACGAGCAGTACTTC
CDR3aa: CASSVKHEQYF

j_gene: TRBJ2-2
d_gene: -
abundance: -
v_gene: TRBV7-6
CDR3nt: TGTGCCAGCAGCGGGACGGTGAACACCGGGGAGCTGTTTTTT
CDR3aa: CASSGTVNTGELFF

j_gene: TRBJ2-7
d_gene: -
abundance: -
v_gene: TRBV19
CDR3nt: TGTGCCAGTAGAAATCTAGCCGCCTACGAGCAGTACTTC
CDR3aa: CASRNLAAYEQYF